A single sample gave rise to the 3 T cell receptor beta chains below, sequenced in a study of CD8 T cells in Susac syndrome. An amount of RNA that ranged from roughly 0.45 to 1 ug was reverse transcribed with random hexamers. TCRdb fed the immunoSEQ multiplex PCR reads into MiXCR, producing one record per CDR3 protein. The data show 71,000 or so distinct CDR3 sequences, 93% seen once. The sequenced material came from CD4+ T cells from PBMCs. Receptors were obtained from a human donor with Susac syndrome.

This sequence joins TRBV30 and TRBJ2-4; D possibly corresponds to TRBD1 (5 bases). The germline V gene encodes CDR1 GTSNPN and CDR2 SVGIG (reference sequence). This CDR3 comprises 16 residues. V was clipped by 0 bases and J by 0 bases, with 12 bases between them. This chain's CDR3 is CAWSVEAGLAKNIQYF. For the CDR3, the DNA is TGTGCCTGGAGTGTAGAGGCAGGGTTAGCCAAAAACATTCAGTACTTC.

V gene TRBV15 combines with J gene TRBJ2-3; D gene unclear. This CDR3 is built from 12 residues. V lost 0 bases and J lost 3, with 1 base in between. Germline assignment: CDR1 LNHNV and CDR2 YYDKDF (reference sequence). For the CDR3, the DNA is TGTGCCACCAGCAGAGATACAGATACGCAGTATTTT. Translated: CATSRDTDTQYF.

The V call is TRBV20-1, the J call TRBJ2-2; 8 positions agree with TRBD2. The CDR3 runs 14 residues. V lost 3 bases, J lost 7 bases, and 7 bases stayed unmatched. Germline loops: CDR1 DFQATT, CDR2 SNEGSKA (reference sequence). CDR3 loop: CSASHRGGIGELFF. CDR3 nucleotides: TGCAGTGCTAGTCACCGGGGGGGAATCGGGGAGCTGTTTTTT.